This TCR beta chain comes out of a study of cytomegalovirus exposure and HLA in healthy donors. As for the study in general: Unique TCR beta sequences numbering fewer than 130 million came from 150 million to 200 million T cells in an earlier analysis. Approximately 81% of roughly 400 genotyped donors fell in the Caucasian-associated ancestry cluster. Whole-study findings and limits: TCR beta sequences reportedly predicted most subjects' HLA-A and HLA-B alleles accurately.

As concerns this clone: Antigen: not known.

This PCR relied on a set of 60 Vbeta primers and 13 Jbeta primers. Assay used: immunoSEQ multiplex PCR; TCRdb lists only in-frame clones, some missing. The data show about 120,000 clones, 77% seen once. Germline CDR1 and CDR2: MNHEY and SVGAGI. J lost 5 bases, V lost 2 bases, and 10 bases had no gene match. The CDR3 is made up of 16 amino acids. The receptor was derived from a man between 18 and 35 years old in good health and CMV-seropositive. Sample: PBMCs. The gene calls are TRBV6-5 and TRBJ1-1, with 8 bases matching TRBD1. CDR3 DNA sequence: TGTGCCAGCAGTTACCTCCAGGGGGCTTTGGAGACTGAAGCTTTCTTT. It encodes CASSYLQGALETEAFF.